The 22 T cell receptor beta chains below all came from one sample that was sequenced in a study of blood T cell repertoires in COVID-19 (dated by TCRdb to 2020 to 2022). Libraries came from the immunoSEQ multiplex PCR assay. This is the immuneACCESS table as TCRdb keeps it, with only in-frame sequences that have V and J called. A part of the clones is gone; compared with another copy, unresolved V genes explain less than half, and the rest is unexplained. In all, the sample holds hundreds of thousands of clones, and 80% to 90% of those were seen once. The biggest ten clones account for over 2% of the sample. The sample was PBMCs or T cells enriched from blood (not recorded which). These receptors all stem from a woman aged 18-35 years who had recovered from COVID-19.

The J gene is TRBJ2-1, the V gene TRBV5-1; possible D gene TRBD2, 6 bases. In germline, CDR1 is SGHRS, CDR2 YFSETQ. Deletions cut 4 bases from V and 0 bases from J, with 14 bases between. CDR3 size: 16 residues. The CDR3 DNA is TGCGCCAGCAGCCCGGACGCGGGGATCTCCTACAATGAGCAGTTCTTC. Amino acid sequence: CASSPDAGISYNEQFF.

This chain joins TRBV19 and TRBJ2-7, with 8 positions matching TRBD1. In germline, CDR1 is LNHDA, CDR2 SQIVND (reference sequence). The length of the CDR3 is 14 residues. The V and J ends lost 8 bases and 3 bases, in that order; junction bases with no gene match: 9. The CDR3: CASAPGTGNYEQYF. DNA of the CDR3: TGTGCCAGTGCTCCGGGGACAGGCAACTACGAGCAGTACTTC.

In DNA form, the CDR3 reads TGTGCCAGTACCGGACAGGGGGCACACTATGGCTACACCTTC. The encoded protein is CASTGQGAHYGYTF. This chain connects TRBV6-5 to TRBJ1-2, with 11 bases identical to TRBD1. This CDR3 has 14 residues. The ends lost 9 bases at V and 3 bases at J; junction bases unmatched: 6. Germline CDR1 reads MNHEY; CDR2 reads SVGAGI.

CDR3: CASGPGRAVTEAFF. DNA for the CDR3: TGTGCTAGTGGCCCGGGCAGGGCTGTAACTGAAGCTTTCTTT. This sequence joins TRBV12-5 and TRBJ1-1, with a tentative D call TRBD1 (5 bases). Per the germline V gene, CDR1 is LGHNT and CDR2 is FRNRAP. CDR3 size: 14 residues. Trimming cost V 6 bases and J 5 bases, with 16 bases left between them.

V gene TRBV18 combines with J gene TRBJ1-6; possibly TRBD1 for D (6 bases). This CDR3 is built from 15 residues. V lost 5 bases, J lost 7 bases, and 15 bases lay in between. The germline gives CDR1 KGHSH, CDR2 LQKENI. The CDR3 here is CASSTSGGQNSPLHF. The CDR3 coding sequence is TGTGCCAGCTCAACCTCCGGGGGGCAGAATTCACCCCTCCACTTT.

This CDR3 reads CASKGTGTYEQYF. As DNA, the CDR3 is TGTGCCAGCAAAGGGACAGGGACCTACGAGCAGTACTTC. The rearrangement links TRBV28 to TRBJ2-7, with 9 bases fitting TRBD1. The CDR3 is made up of 13 amino acids. V shed 7 bases and J 2 bases; nucleotides not matched to a gene: 3. Germline values: CDR1 MDHEN, CDR2 SYDVKM.

The genes are TRBV18 and TRBJ1-5; 9 nucleotides agree with TRBD1. With 2 bases clipped from V and 0 bases from J, the junction kept 8 bases outside the gene matches. This CDR3 has 18 residues. Germline V gene data show CDR1 as KGHSH and CDR2 as LQKENI. The CDR3 region is CASSPKDRGSVSNQPQHF. In DNA, the CDR3 is TGTGCCAGCTCACCAAAGGACAGGGGTTCGGTTAGCAATCAGCCCCAGCATTTT.

The chain recombines TRBV10-3 with TRBJ2-5; TRBD2 matches 7 bases. V was pared by 10 bases and J by 5 bases, with 10 bases of the junction left unmatched. The CDR3 length is 13 residues. Germline V CDR1 and CDR2: ENHRY, SYGVKD. The DNA of the CDR3 is TGTGCCACCAGAGCGGGGTGGGGTGAGACCCAGTACTTC. Translated: CATRAGWGETQYF.

V gene TRBV2 combines with J gene TRBJ2-5; D gene unclear. V lost 2 bases and J lost 7, with 14 bases in between. CDR3 length: 14 residues. Looked up from germline, CDR1 is SNHLY and CDR2 is FYNNEI. CDR3 sequence reads: CASSEYGYGGTQYF. In DNA, the CDR3 is TGTGCCAGCAGTGAATACGGGTATGGTGGGACCCAGTACTTC.

This chain joins TRBV7-3 and TRBJ2-3; 13 positions match TRBD2. Trimming removed 4 bases from V and 6 bases from J; junction bases left unmatched: 19. Germline V gene sequence: CDR1 SGHTA, CDR2 FQGTGA. There are 20 residues in the CDR3. The CDR3 DNA is TGTGCCAGCAGCTCTGAGACTAGCGGGGGGTTTCTGGACCTTTCGGATACGCAGTATTTT. It yields the protein CASSSETSGGFLDLSDTQYF.

The genes are TRBV12-3 or TRBV12-4 and TRBJ1-2; the D is unclear. Trimming took 3 bases from V and 8 from J, leaving 13 bases between them. There are 13 residues in the CDR3. Here the CDR3 reads CASSLSRLYGYTF. The CDR3 region has the DNA TGTGCCAGCAGTTTGTCCAGGCTGTACGGCTACACCTTC.

To note about this clone: This same CDR3 is encoded by further DNA sequences in the sample. V is TRBV6-5 and J is TRBJ1-1; no firm D call. Trimming shortened V by 0 bases and J by 3 bases, and 5 bases separated the two germline ends. The CDR3 sequence is 13 residues long. Looked up from germline, CDR1 is MNHEY and CDR2 is SVGAGI. The CDR3 sequence: CASSYSSYTEAFF. The DNA of the CDR3 is TGTGCCAGCAGTTACTCGAGCTACACTGAAGCTTTCTTT.

The chain is built from TRBV19 and TRBJ2-1; 12 nucleotides agree with TRBD2. From germline, CDR1 is LNHDA and CDR2 SQIVND (reference sequence). With V trimmed by 3 bases and J by 6 bases, 12 bases remained unmatched. CDR3 size: 18 residues. DNA of the CDR3: TGTGCCAGTAGTATCCCCCGACTAGCGGGGGCAGGGGTCAATGAGCAGTTCTTC. It translates to CASSIPRLAGAGVNEQFF.

This sequence joins TRBV6-2 or TRBV6-3 and TRBJ2-2; 7 bases fit TRBD1. CDR1 and CDR2 (germline): MNHEY, SVGEGT. CDR3 length: 14 amino acids. The V and J ends lost 2 bases and 4 bases, in that order; junction bases with no gene match: 1. This CDR3 is CASSYAGGTGELFF. The CDR3 DNA is TGTGCCAGCAGTTACGCAGGGGGCACCGGGGAGCTGTTTTTT.

In DNA, the CDR3 is TGTGCCAGCAGTTACCTTTCGTCAGGGTCCTACGAGCAGTACTTC. Translated, it gives CASSYLSSGSYEQYF. The chain combines TRBV6-5 with TRBJ2-7; D may be TRBD1 (5 bases). The CDR3 totals 15 residues. Trimming removed 2 bases from V and 1 base from J, with 12 bases in between. The germline gives CDR1 MNHEY, CDR2 SVGAGI.

This clone has more than one count but fewer than ten. The rearrangement joins TRBV28 to TRBJ2-3, with TRBD2 identical over 10 bases. This CDR3 contains 16 residues. The germline CDR1 and CDR2 sequences are MDHEN and SYDVKM. Trimming took 5 bases from V and 5 from J; bases not matched to a gene: 10. The DNA for the CDR3 is TGTGCCAGCAGTCAGAGCGGGGGGGCGTATCTAGATACGCAGTATTTT. The encoded protein is CASSQSGGAYLDTQYF.

This clone was recorded once. This sequence joins TRBV5-4 and TRBJ2-1; the match to TRBD1 covers 7 bases. Trimming took 0 bases from V and 0 from J; bases not matched to a gene: 9. Looked up from germline, CDR1 is SGHNT and CDR2 is YYREEE (reference sequence). The CDR3 runs 18 residues. The CDR3 DNA reads TGTGCCAGCAGCTTGGGGAAGGCACAGGGGTTCTCCTACAATGAGCAGTTCTTC. It encodes CASSLGKAQGFSYNEQFF.

The chain employs TRBV4-2 and TRBJ1-5, with TRBD1 matching 10 bases. The trim removed 1 base at V and 5 bases at J, leaving 8 bases unmatched. Germline loops: CDR1 LGHNA, CDR2 YNFKEQ. The CDR3 totals 17 residues. The CDR3 loop reads CASSQGTGGILHQPQHF. The CDR3 nucleotides are TGTGCCAGCAGCCAAGGGACAGGGGGAATCCTCCATCAGCCCCAGCATTTT.

This clone was counted only a few times. This rearrangement joins TRBV12-3 or TRBV12-4 to TRBJ2-7; the match to TRBD1 covers 9 bases. The CDR3 is 13 residues long. V shed 5 bases and J 4 bases; nucleotides not matched to a gene: 3. DNA of the CDR3: TGTGCCAGCAGTGAGGACAGGGGTTACGAGCAGTACTTC. As protein: CASSEDRGYEQYF.

The chain employs TRBV6-5 and TRBJ1-1; unclear D gene. Germline CDR1 and CDR2: MNHEY and SVGAGI. The V and J ends lost 7 bases and 4 bases respectively, with 7 bases between them. The CDR3 runs 11 residues. The CDR3 loop is CASTPLTEAFF. For the CDR3, the DNA is TGTGCCAGCACTCCTCTCACTGAAGCTTTCTTT.

This chain links TRBV10-2 with TRBJ1-4; a weak D match, TRBD1 (6 bases). The CDR3 sequence is 17 residues long. V gave up 5 bases and J gave up 4 bases, with 20 bases separating them. Per germline, CDR1 WSHSY and CDR2 SAAADI. DNA for the CDR3: TGCGCCAGCAGTCGGGGAGGGATGGAGGGGGTTAATGAAAAACTGTTTTTT. Translating gives CASSRGGMEGVNEKLFF.

The chain is built from TRBV5-1 and TRBJ1-1; 10 bases align to TRBD1. The CDR3 runs 14 residues. The germline CDR1 and CDR2 sequences are SGHRS and YFSETQ. V lost 1 base and J lost 6; bases outside the gene matches: 3. CDR3 DNA sequence: TGCGCCAGCAGCTTGAAGGGACAGGGGTCTGAAGCTTTCTTT. It encodes CASSLKGQGSEAFF.